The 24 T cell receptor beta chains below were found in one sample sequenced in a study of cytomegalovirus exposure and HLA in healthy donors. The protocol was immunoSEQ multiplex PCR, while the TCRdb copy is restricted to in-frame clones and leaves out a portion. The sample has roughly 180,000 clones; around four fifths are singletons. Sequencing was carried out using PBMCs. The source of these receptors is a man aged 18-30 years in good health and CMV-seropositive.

The CDR3 loop is CASSRDSFSGTHEQYF. CDR3 DNA sequence: TGTGCCAGCAGCCGCGACAGTTTCAGCGGGACCCACGAGCAGTACTTC. J is TRBJ2-7 and V is TRBV5-6, with 7 bases aligning to TRBD2. V was pared by 4 bases and J by 5 bases, with 15 bases of the junction left unmatched. Germline values: CDR1 SGHDT, CDR2 YYEEEE. CDR3 length equals 16 residues.

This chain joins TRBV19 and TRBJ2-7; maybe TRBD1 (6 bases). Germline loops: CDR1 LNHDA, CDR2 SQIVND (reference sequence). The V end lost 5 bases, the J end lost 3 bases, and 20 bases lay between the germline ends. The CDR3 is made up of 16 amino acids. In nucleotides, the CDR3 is TGTGCCAGTAGTCCCAGCGTGGACAGATCTTACTACGAGCAGTACTTC. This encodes CASSPSVDRSYYEQYF.

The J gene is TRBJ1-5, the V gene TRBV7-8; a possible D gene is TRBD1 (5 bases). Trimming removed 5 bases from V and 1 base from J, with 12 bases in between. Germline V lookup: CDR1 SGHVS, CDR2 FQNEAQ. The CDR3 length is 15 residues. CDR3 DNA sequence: TGTGCCAGCAGCCCCTCAGGGCTAAGCAATCAGCCCCAGCATTTT. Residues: CASSPSGLSNQPQHF.

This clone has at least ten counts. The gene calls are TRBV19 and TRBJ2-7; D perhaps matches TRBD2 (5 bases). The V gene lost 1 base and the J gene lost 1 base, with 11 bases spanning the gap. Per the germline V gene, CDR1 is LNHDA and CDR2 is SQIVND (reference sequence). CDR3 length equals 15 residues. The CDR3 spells CASSIGGPTSYEQYF. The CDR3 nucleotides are TGTGCCAGTAGTATAGGAGGGCCGACTTCCTACGAGCAGTACTTC.

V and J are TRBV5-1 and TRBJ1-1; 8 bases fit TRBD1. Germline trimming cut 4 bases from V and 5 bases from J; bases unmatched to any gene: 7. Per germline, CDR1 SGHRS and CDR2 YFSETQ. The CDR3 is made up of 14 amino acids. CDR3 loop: CASSVTGVGTEAFF. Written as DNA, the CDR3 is TGCGCCAGCAGCGTGACAGGGGTGGGGACTGAAGCTTTCTTT.

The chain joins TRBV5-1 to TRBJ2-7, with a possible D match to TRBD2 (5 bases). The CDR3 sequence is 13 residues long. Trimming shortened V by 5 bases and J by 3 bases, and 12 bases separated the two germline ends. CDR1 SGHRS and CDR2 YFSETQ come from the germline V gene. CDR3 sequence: CASRRAERYEQYF. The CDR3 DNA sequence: TGCGCCAGCAGGAGGGCCGAACGCTACGAGCAGTACTTC.

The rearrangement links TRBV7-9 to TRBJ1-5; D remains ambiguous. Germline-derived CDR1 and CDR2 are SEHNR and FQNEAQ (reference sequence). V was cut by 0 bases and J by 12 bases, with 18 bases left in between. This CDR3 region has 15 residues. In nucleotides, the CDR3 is TGTGCCAGCAGCTTAGCTCTTCCTGGGCCCGGGGACCAGCATTTT. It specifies CASSLALPGPGDQHF.

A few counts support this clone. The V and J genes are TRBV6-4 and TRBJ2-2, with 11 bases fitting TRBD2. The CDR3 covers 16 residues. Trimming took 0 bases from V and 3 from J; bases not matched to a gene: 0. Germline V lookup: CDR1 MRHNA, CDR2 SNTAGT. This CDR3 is CASSDSLAGDTGELFF. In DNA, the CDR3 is TGTGCCAGCAGTGACTCACTAGCGGGAGACACCGGGGAGCTGTTTTTT.

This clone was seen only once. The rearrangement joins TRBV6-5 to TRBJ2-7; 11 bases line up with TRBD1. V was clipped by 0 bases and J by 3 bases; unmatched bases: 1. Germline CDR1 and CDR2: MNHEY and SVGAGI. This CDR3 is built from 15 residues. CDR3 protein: CASSYSGTGGYEQYF. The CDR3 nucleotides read TGTGCCAGCAGTTACTCGGGGACAGGGGGCTACGAGCAGTACTTC.

This chain's CDR3 is CASSSGTDNINEKLFF. DNA for the CDR3: TGTGCCAGCAGTTCCGGGACAGACAACATTAATGAAAAACTGTTTTTT. The rearrangement joins TRBV2 to TRBJ1-4, with TRBD1 matching 7 bases. Per the germline V gene, CDR1 is SNHLY and CDR2 is FYNNEI. The CDR3 extends over 16 amino acids. J lost 4 bases, V lost 5 bases, and 10 bases had no gene match.

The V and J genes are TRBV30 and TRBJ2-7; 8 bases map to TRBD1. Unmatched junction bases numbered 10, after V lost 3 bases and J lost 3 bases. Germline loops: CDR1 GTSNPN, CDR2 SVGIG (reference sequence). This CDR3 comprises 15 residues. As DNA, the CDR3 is TGTGCCTGGAGCAACCTCGGGACAGGAGACTACGAGCAGTACTTC. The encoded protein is CAWSNLGTGDYEQYF.

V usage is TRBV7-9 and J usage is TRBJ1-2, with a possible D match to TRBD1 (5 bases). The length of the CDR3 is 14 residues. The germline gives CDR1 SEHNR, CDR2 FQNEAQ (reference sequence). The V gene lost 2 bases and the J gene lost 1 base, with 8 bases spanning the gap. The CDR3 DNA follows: TGTGCCAGCAGCTTACAGGGCAGTAACTATGGCTACACCTTC. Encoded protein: CASSLQGSNYGYTF.

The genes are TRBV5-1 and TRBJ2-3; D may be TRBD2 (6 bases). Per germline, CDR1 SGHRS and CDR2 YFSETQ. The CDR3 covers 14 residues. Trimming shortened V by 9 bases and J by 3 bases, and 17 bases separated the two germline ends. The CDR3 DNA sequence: TGCGCCATCGGGGGAGAGGGAAAGACAGATACGCAGTATTTT. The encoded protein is CAIGGEGKTDTQYF.

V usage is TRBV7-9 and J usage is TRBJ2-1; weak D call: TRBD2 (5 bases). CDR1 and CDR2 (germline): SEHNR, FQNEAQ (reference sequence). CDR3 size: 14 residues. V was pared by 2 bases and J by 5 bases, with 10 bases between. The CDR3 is CASSLFVRDNEQFF. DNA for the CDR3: TGTGCCAGCAGCTTATTTGTGAGGGACAATGAGCAGTTCTTC.

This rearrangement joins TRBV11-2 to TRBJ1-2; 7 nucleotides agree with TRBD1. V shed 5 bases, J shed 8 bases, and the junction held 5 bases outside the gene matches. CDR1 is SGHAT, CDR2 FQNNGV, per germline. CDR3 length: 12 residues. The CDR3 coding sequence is TGTGCCAGCAGCGAAGGGGGCGTCGGCTACACCTTC. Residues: CASSEGGVGYTF.

The CDR3 nucleotides read TGTGCCCTCACTAGGGGGCAAGAGACCCAGTACTTC. Residues: CALTRGQETQYF. The rearrangement uses TRBV30 and TRBJ2-5; D may be TRBD1 (6 bases). The ends were cut back, 8 bases at V and 2 bases at J, with 12 bases in the middle. The CDR3 contains 12 residues. The V gene's germline CDR1 is GTSNPN and CDR2 SVGIG (reference sequence).

CDR3 sequence reads: CASSLLGQEGTEAFF. CDR3 coding DNA: TGTGCCAGCAGCTTGTTGGGACAAGAGGGCACTGAAGCTTTCTTT. The J gene is TRBJ1-1, the V gene TRBV5-6, with D possibly matching TRBD1 (6 bases). The CDR3 is 15 residues long. The germline CDR1 and CDR2 sequences are SGHDT and YYEEEE. Trimming removed 1 base from V and 4 bases from J, with 14 bases in between.

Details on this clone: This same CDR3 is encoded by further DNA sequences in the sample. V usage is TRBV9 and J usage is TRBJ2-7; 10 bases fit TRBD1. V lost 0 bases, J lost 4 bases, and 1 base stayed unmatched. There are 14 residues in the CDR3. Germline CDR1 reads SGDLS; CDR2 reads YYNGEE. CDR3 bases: TGTGCCAGCAGCGTAGGGGACAGGGGTTACGAGCAGTACTTC. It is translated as CASSVGDRGYEQYF.

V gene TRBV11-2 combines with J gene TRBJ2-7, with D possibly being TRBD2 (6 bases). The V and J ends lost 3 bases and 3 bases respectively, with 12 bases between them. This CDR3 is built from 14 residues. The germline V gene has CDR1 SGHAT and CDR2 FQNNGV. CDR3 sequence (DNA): TGTGCCAGCAGCTTGGAGGGGATCGACTACGAGCAGTACTTC. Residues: CASSLEGIDYEQYF.

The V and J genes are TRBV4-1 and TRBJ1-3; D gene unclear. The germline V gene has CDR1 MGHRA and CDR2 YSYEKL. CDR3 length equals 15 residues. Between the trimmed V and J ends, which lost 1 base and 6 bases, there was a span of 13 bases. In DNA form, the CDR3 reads TGCGCCAGCAGCCAAGCTTACACATTTTTAAACACCATATATTTT. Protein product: CASSQAYTFLNTIYF.

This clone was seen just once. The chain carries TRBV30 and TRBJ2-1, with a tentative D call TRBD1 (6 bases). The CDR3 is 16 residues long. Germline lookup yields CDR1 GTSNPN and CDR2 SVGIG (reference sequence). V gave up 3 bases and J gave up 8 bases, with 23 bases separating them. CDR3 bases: TGTGCCTGGAGCACAGGGTCACCCCCCCCCGGTGATGAGCAGTTCTTC. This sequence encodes CAWSTGSPPPGDEQFF.

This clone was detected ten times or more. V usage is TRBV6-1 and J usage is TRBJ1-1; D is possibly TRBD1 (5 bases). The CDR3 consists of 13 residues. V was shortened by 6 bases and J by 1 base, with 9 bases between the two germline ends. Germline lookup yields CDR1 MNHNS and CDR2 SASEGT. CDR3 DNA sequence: TGTGCCAGCAGCCTAAGGGGGAACACTGAAGCTTTCTTT. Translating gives CASSLRGNTEAFF.

In DNA, the CDR3 is TGTGCCAGCAGCTCCCGCGAATTTTCTCAGCAGTACTTC. Translated: CASSSREFSQQYF. This chain joins TRBV11-3 and TRBJ2-7; D gene unclear. Germline V gives CDR1 SGHNT, CDR2 YENEEA. Trimming removed 4 bases at V and 8 bases at J, with 15 bases between. This CDR3 has 13 amino acids.

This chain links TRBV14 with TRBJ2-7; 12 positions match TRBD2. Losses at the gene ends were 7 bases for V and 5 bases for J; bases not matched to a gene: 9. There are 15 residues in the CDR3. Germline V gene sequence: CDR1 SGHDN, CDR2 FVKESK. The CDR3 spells CASNQLAGGSHEQYF. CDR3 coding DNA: TGTGCCAGCAACCAGCTAGCGGGAGGGTCCCACGAGCAGTACTTC.